The 28 T cell receptor beta chains below come from one sample, sequenced in a study of PD-L1 blockade in urothelial cancer. Data came from immunoSEQ multiplex PCR; TCRdb stores just in-frame clones and leaves some out. The profile shows approximately 39,000 clones, roughly 90% of them singletons. The sample consisted of PBMCs, taken around atezolizumab (anti-PD-L1) treatment. All receptors derive from a man in his fifties or sixties with urothelial cancer.

CDR3 DNA: TGTGCCAGCAGCGTTTGGGACAGCAACACCGGGGAGCTGTTTTTT. Protein: CASSVWDSNTGELFF. V gene TRBV9 combines with J gene TRBJ2-2; 7 bases match TRBD1. CDR3 length: 15 residues. Per the germline V gene, CDR1 is SGDLS and CDR2 is YYNGEE. Unmatched junction bases numbered 3, after V lost 2 bases and J lost 2 bases. The variable domain in full, with the rest retrieved from reference TRBV9 and TRBJ2-2, is DSGVTQTPKHLITATGQRVTLRCSPRSGDLSVYWYQQSLDQGLQFLIQYYNGEERAKGNILERFSAQQFPDLHSELNLSSLELGDSALYFCASSVWDSNTGELFFGEGSRLTVL.

The rearrangement joins TRBV15 to TRBJ2-7; tentative D call: TRBD2 (5 bases). CDR1 is LNHNV and CDR2 is YYDKDF in the germline V gene (reference sequence). This CDR3 contains 15 residues. Trimming took off 1 base at V and 2 bases at J, with 12 bases between the two ends. CDR3 residues: CATSRVSGFAYEQYF. DNA of the CDR3: TGTGCCACCAGCAGAGTGAGCGGATTTGCCTACGAGCAGTACTTC.

In its sample, this clone was seen a few times. V is TRBV27 and J is TRBJ2-7, with 7 bases fitting TRBD2. V shed 8 bases and J 3 bases; nucleotides not matched to a gene: 10. CDR3 length equals 14 residues. Per the germline V gene, CDR1 is MNHEY and CDR2 is SMNVEV (reference sequence). This CDR3 is CASGRASGVYEQYF. The CDR3 region has the DNA TGTGCCAGCGGGCGCGCTAGCGGAGTCTACGAGCAGTACTTC.

V is TRBV2 and J is TRBJ2-1; D perhaps matches TRBD2 (6 bases). This CDR3 is built from 13 residues. Trimming stripped 8 bases from V and 1 base from J, with 9 bases between. Looked up from germline, CDR1 is SNHLY and CDR2 is FYNNEI. CDR3 nucleotide sequence: TGTGCCAGCCGGGACTTTTCCTACAATGAGCAGTTCTTC. Translation gives CASRDFSYNEQFF.

This clone was observed once. The J gene is TRBJ2-3, the V gene TRBV5-5; 7 bases align to TRBD1. Trimming cost V 4 bases and J 4 bases; bases outside gene matches: 9. This CDR3 spans 15 amino acids. Looked up from germline, CDR1 is SGHKS and CDR2 is YYEKEE (reference sequence). The CDR3 DNA is TGTGCCAGCAGCCGCTCGATACAGGGGTCAGATACGCAGTATTTT. Translated, it gives CASSRSIQGSDTQYF.

The J gene is TRBJ1-1, the V gene TRBV6-5, with a weak D call TRBD1 (5 bases). V was shortened by 0 bases and J by 4 bases, with 12 bases between the two germline ends. The CDR3 has 15 amino acids. Germline CDR1 MNHEY, CDR2 SVGAGI. The CDR3 region has the DNA TGTGCCAGCAGTTACTCAATCAGGGTCCCCACTGAAGCTTTCTTT. Protein sequence: CASSYSIRVPTEAFF.

The chain has TRBV6-1 and TRBJ2-7; possible D gene TRBD1, 6 bases. Trimming took 3 bases from V and 2 from J, leaving 8 bases between them. This CDR3 region has 13 residues. Germline CDR1 and CDR2: MNHNS and SASEGT. The CDR3, as DNA: TGTGCCAGCAGTGAGGGGGCCCCCTACGAGCAGTACTTC. It encodes CASSEGAPYEQYF.

The chain combines TRBV28 with TRBJ2-5; a weak D match, TRBD1 (5 bases). From germline, CDR1 is MDHEN and CDR2 SYDVKM. The germline V and J ends were trimmed by 4 bases and 5 bases, with 26 bases remaining between them. The CDR3 runs 18 residues. CDR3 loop: CASSSGGPTSGQVETQYF. CDR3 DNA sequence: TGTGCCAGCAGTTCCGGTGGGCCTACTTCAGGGCAGGTGGAGACCCAGTACTTC.

The rearrangement links TRBV9 to TRBJ2-3; 9 bases are shared with TRBD2. The CDR3 consists of 14 residues. Germline CDR1 SGDLS, CDR2 YYNGEE. Trimming cost V 2 bases and J 5 bases; bases outside gene matches: 3. Here the CDR3 reads CASSVGGGGDTQYF. CDR3 DNA: TGTGCCAGCAGCGTGGGCGGGGGGGGAGATACGCAGTATTTT.

The chain joins TRBV6-1 to TRBJ1-1, with D unclear. Trimming removed 5 bases from V and 4 bases from J, with 11 bases in between. The V gene's germline CDR1 is MNHNS and CDR2 SASEGT. The CDR3 sequence is 13 residues long. The CDR3 region is CASSTTGSTEAFF. CDR3 DNA: TGTGCCAGCAGTACCACGGGAAGCACTGAAGCTTTCTTT.

The chain has TRBV28 and TRBJ1-6; D possibly corresponds to TRBD1 (6 bases). The germline gives CDR1 MDHEN, CDR2 SYDVKM. Trimming stripped 7 bases from V and 9 bases from J, with 13 bases between. CDR3 length: 13 amino acids. The CDR3 DNA sequence: TGTGCCAGCACGTTACGGGGGGCTTCACCCCTCCACTTT. Protein sequence: CASTLRGASPLHF.

J is TRBJ2-7 and V is TRBV6-5; 9 bases align to TRBD2. In germline, CDR1 is MNHEY, CDR2 SVGAGI. The V segment lost 4 bases and the J segment 1 base; nucleotides outside the gene matches: 2. The CDR3 spans 14 residues. In nucleotides, the CDR3 is TGTGCCAGCAGTTTGACTAGCGGATCCTACGAGCAGTACTTC. This codes for CASSLTSGSYEQYF.

The gene calls are TRBV7-9 and TRBJ1-5; TRBD1 agrees at 9 bases. Germline lookup yields CDR1 SEHNR and CDR2 FQNEAQ (reference sequence). The CDR3 contains 14 residues. With V trimmed by 5 bases and J by 7 bases, 6 bases remained unmatched. DNA for the CDR3: TGTGCCAGCAGCACGGGACAGGGCGAACAGCCCCAGCATTTT. Translation: CASSTGQGEQPQHF.

This sequence joins TRBV30 and TRBJ2-7, with TRBD2 matching 9 bases. Trimming took 7 bases from V and 1 from J; bases not matched to a gene: 5. CDR1 and CDR2 (germline): GTSNPN, SVGIG (reference sequence). The CDR3 length is 13 residues. The CDR3 loop reads CALAGDASYEQYF. The CDR3 bases are TGTGCCTTAGCGGGGGACGCGTCCTACGAGCAGTACTTC.

V usage is TRBV7-2 and J usage is TRBJ2-3, with 7 positions matching TRBD2. J gave up 4 bases and V 7 bases, and 5 bases lay outside the gene matches. The CDR3 length is 13 residues. The germline gives CDR1 SGHTA, CDR2 FQGNSA. The CDR3, as DNA: TGTGCCAGCACCTTTCTAGCGGCAGATACGCAGTATTTT. Amino acids: CASTFLAADTQYF.

The chain combines TRBV9 with TRBJ2-1, with 10 bases identical to TRBD1. J lost 6 bases, V lost 1 base, and 4 bases had no gene match. The CDR3 is 15 residues long. Germline loops: CDR1 SGDLS, CDR2 YYNGEE. CDR3 DNA sequence: TGTGCCAGCAGCGTAAGGACAGGGGGAAGCAATGAGCAGTTCTTC. Protein: CASSVRTGGSNEQFF.

As for this clone: Sequence at one end of the junction differs from germline and may be a read error. This sample includes further DNA sequences coding for the same CDR3. V gene TRBV5-1 combines with J gene TRBJ2-4; TRBD2 might be the D (6 bases). This CDR3 comprises 13 residues. Germline loops: CDR1 SGHRS, CDR2 YFSETQ. The CDR3 DNA reads as TGCGCTAGCAGCTCGGGACTTCAAAACATTCAGTACTTC. As protein: CASSSGLQNIQYF.

The chain's CDR3 is CASSLGALNEKLFF. The CDR3 DNA follows: TGTGCCAGCAGCTTGGGGGCCCTTAATGAAAAACTGTTTTTT. The V call is TRBV11-2, the J call TRBJ1-4; a weak D match, TRBD1 (6 bases). Trimming cost V 3 bases and J 4 bases, with 9 bases left between them. The length of the CDR3 is 14 residues. Germline CDR1 is SGHAT and CDR2 is FQNNGV.

This chain connects TRBV7-6 to TRBJ2-2; D gene unclear. This CDR3 has 14 residues. CDR1 and CDR2 (germline): SGHVS, FNYEAQ. V was clipped by 5 bases and J by 1 base, with 8 bases between them. In DNA, the CDR3 is TGTGCCAGCAGCAGCGAAGGGAACACCGGGGAGCTGTTTTTT. Its translation: CASSSEGNTGELFF.

The V and J genes are TRBV19 and TRBJ1-2, with D possibly TRBD1 on 5 matching bases. Trimming cost V 0 bases and J 5 bases, with 10 bases left between them. Germline CDR1 reads LNHDA; CDR2 reads SQIVND (reference sequence). The CDR3 runs to 14 residues. DNA of the CDR3: TGTGCCAGTAGTATAGATCTGGGGCAGTATGGCTACACCTTC. Protein product: CASSIDLGQYGYTF.

This clone appeared a single time. This chain connects TRBV4-1 to TRBJ1-2; 7 nucleotides match TRBD1. CDR1 and CDR2 (germline): MGHRA, YSYEKL. The CDR3 sequence is 17 residues long. After removal of 0 bases from V and 5 bases from J, the junction contained 12 bases not matched to a gene. CDR3 sequence (DNA): TGCGCCAGCAGCCAAGAGGGGGACAGAATCACTTCTTATGGCTACACCTTC. This gives the protein CASSQEGDRITSYGYTF.

The V gene is TRBV18, the J gene TRBJ2-1; a weak D match, TRBD1 (7 bases). The CDR3 loop spans 13 amino acids. Trimming took 1 base from V and 9 from J, leaving 10 bases between them. Germline lookup yields CDR1 KGHSH and CDR2 LQKENI. This chain's CDR3 is CASSPLRGAEQFF. The CDR3 region has the DNA TGTGCCAGCTCACCACTCAGGGGGGCTGAGCAGTTCTTC.

This sequence joins TRBV7-6 and TRBJ2-2; TRBD2 is a possible D gene (5 bases). Germline assignment: CDR1 SGHVS and CDR2 FNYEAQ. Trimming removed 1 base at V and 2 bases at J, with 8 bases between. This CDR3 region has 15 residues. The CDR3 region is CASSLGLFNTGELFF. The CDR3 region has the DNA TGTGCCAGCAGCTTAGGACTATTCAACACCGGGGAGCTGTTTTTT.

The chain uses TRBV27 and TRBJ2-7; weak D call: TRBD1 (6 bases). This CDR3 contains 13 residues. From germline, CDR1 is MNHEY and CDR2 SMNVEV (reference sequence). The germline V and J ends were trimmed by 9 bases and 0 bases, with 12 bases remaining between them. The CDR3 nucleotides read TGTGCCAGTCGGACAGCAAGCTCCTACGAGCAGTACTTC. Translation gives CASRTASSYEQYF.

This clone was seen just once. The rearrangement uses TRBV7-3 and TRBJ2-1; perhaps TRBD2 as D (6 bases). This CDR3 spans 15 amino acids. V was cut by 3 bases and J by 6 bases, with 15 bases left in between. The V gene's germline CDR1 is SGHTA and CDR2 FQGTGA. The CDR3 coding sequence is TGTGCCAGCAGCTTTTTGGGGGGTGAAGGCAATGAGCAGTTCTTC. Protein product: CASSFLGGEGNEQFF.

This chain connects TRBV4-2 to TRBJ2-3; TRBD1 aligns across 12 bases. V was clipped by 2 bases and J by 3 bases; unmatched bases: 12. Germline lookup yields CDR1 LGHNA and CDR2 YNFKEQ. CDR3 length: 19 residues. CDR3: CASSQKTLGQGAGTDTQYF. CDR3 nucleotide sequence: TGTGCCAGCAGCCAAAAGACCCTGGGACAGGGGGCGGGAACAGATACGCAGTATTTT.

The chain combines TRBV25-1 with TRBJ1-2; maybe TRBD1 (5 bases). The germline V gene encodes CDR1 MGHDK and CDR2 SYGVNS. The CDR3 extends over 15 amino acids. V lost 2 bases to trimming and J lost 8 bases, with 18 bases between them. CDR3 residues: CASSETHAVGQGYTF. CDR3 sequence (DNA): TGTGCCAGCAGTGAAACCCACGCAGTGGGGCAGGGCTACACCTTC.

The chain links TRBV10-1 to TRBJ2-1, with TRBD1 identical over 7 bases. In germline, CDR1 is WNHNN, CDR2 SYGVQD (reference sequence). V was pared by 5 bases and J by 4 bases, with 8 bases of the junction left unmatched. The CDR3 loop spans 15 amino acids. In DNA form, the CDR3 reads TGCGCCAGCAGTCCCAGGGGGTTGGAGTACAATGAGCAGTTCTTC. Translation: CASSPRGLEYNEQFF.